This T cell receptor (beta chain) was sequenced in a study of somatic mutations in cytotoxic T cells in rheumatoid arthritis. On this clone: The antigen is not known.

Profiling relied on immunoSEQ multiplex PCR, and the TCRdb table lists in-frame clones only, not all of them. The table records tens of thousands of clones, under 85% of them present only once. Study results and limitations: Patients with rheumatoid arthritis did not differ significantly from age-matched healthy controls in CD8+ T-cell clonality.

CDR1 is SQVTM, CDR2 ANQGSEA, per germline. This CDR3 has 12 amino acids. The TCR comes from a man in his forties in good health. The sequencing input was CD8+ T cells sorted from blood. The V call is TRBV29-1, the J call TRBJ2-7; the D gene is possibly TRBD1 (5 bases). The CDR3 spells CRESLGPYEQYF. The CDR3, as DNA: TGCAGGGAAAGTCTGGGGCCCTACGAGCAGTACTTC.